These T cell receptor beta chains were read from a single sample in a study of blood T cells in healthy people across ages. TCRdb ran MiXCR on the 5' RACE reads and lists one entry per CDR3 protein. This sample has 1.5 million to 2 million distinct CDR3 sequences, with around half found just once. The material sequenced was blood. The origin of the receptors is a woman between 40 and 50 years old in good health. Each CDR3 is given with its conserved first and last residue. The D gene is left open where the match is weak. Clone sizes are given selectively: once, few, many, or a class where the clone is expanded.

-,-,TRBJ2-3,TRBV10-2,CASNIVGSSQYF,TGCGCCAGCAACATAGTAGGAAGTTCGCAGTATTTT
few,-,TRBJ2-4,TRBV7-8,CASSLKALNKNIQYF,TGTGCCAGCAGCTTGAAAGCGCTGAACAAAAACATTCAGTACTTC
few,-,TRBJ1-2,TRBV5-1,CATSTGTNYGYTF,TGCGCCACCTCCACCGGGACCAACTATGGCTACACCTTC
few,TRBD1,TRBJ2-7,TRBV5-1,CASSALPGQGFVEQYF,TGCGCCAGCAGCGCGCTACCGGGACAGGGTTTCGTCGAGCAGTACTTC
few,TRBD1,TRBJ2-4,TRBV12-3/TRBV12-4,CASSRLTGAKNIQYF,TGTGCCAGCAGCCGGCTGACAGGGGCCAAAAACATTCAGTACTTC
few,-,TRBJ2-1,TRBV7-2,CASSLNRADEQFF,TGTGCCAGCAGCTTAAACCGAGCTGATGAGCAGTTCTTC
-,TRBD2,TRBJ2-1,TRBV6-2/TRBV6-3,CASSSGLAGGTYNEQFF,TGTGCCAGCAGTTCGGGACTAGCGGGGGGAACCTACAATGAGCAGTTCTTC
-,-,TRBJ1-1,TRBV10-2,CASSDTRTASNTEAFF,TGCGCCAGCAGCGATACCAGGACAGCCTCTAACACTGAAGCTTTCTTT
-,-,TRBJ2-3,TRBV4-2,CASRLPSSDTQYF,TGTGCCAGCAGACTCCCGTCCTCAGATACGCAGTATTTT
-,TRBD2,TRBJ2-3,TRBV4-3,CASSQGSSGVTDTQYF,TGCGCCAGCAGCCAAGGGTCTAGCGGGGTCACAGATACGCAGTATTTT
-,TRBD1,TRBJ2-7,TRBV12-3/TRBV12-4,CASSSGQRFGSYEQYF,TGTGCCAGCAGTTCGGGACAGCGTTTTGGGTCCTACGAGCAGTACTTC
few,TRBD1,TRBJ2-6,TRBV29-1,CSVVTGSSGANVLTF,TGCAGCGTTGTGACAGGGTCCTCTGGGGCCAACGTCCTGACTTTC
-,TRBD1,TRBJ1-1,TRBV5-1,CASSLGQGLNSNTEAFF,TGCGCCAGCAGCCTCGGACAGGGTCTCAATTCGAACACTGAAGCTTTCTTT
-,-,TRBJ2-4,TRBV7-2,CASSLGFGDIQYF,TGTGCCAGCAGCTTAGGATTCGGTGACATTCAGTACTTC
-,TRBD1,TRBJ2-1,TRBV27,CASSSTGGFDNEQFF,TGTGCCAGCAGCTCGACAGGGGGCTTTGACAATGAGCAGTTCTTC
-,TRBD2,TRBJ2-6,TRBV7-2,CASSLPTSGGPAGANVLTF,TGTGCCAGCAGTCTCCCGACTAGCGGGGGGCCAGCTGGGGCCAACGTCCTGACTTTC
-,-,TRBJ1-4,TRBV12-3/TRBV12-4,CASSQKAGAREKLFF,TGTGCCAGCAGCCAAAAGGCAGGGGCCAGGGAAAAACTGTTTTTT
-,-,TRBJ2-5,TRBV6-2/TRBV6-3,CASSYSSSETQYF,TGTGCCAGCAGTTACTCTAGTTCGGAGACCCAGTACTTC
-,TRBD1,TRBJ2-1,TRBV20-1,CSARSGGAYNEQFF,TGCAGTGCTAGATCAGGGGGAGCATACAATGAGCAGTTCTTC
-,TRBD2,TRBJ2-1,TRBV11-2,CASGLGGGASSYNEQFF,TGTGCCAGCGGCTTGGGCGGGGGGGCGAGCTCCTACAATGAGCAGTTCTTC
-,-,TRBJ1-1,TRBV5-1,CASRLDENTEAFF,TGCGCCAGCCGCCTCGACGAGAACACTGAAGCTTTCTTT
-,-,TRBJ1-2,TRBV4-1,CASSQGPGGFGYTF,TGCGCCAGCAGCCAAGGTCCCGGGGGCTTTGGCTACACCTTC
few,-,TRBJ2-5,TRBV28,CASRGTLRETQYF,TGTGCCAGCAGGGGGACACTACGGGAGACCCAGTACTTC
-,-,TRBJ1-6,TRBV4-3,CASSQDLGSESSYNSPLHF,TGCGCCAGCAGCCAAGATCTTGGCTCCGAAAGCTCCTATAATTCACCCCTCCACTTT
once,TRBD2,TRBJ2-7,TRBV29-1,CSVRLAGEHEQYF,TGCAGCGTTAGACTAGCGGGAGAGCACGAGCAGTACTTC
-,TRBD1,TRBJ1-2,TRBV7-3,CASSPSGRGLYGYTF,TGTGCCAGCAGCCCGTCCGGAAGGGGGCTTTATGGCTACACCTTC
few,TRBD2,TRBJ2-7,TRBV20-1,CSAREGGGSYEQYF,TGCAGTGCTAGAGAGGGGGGAGGGAGCTACGAGCAGTACTTC
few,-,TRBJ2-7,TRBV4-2,CASSRSDASYEQYF,TGTGCCAGCAGCCGAAGCGACGCTTCCTACGAGCAGTACTTC
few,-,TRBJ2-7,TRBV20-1,CSAREGFGPYEQYF,TGCAGTGCTAGGGAGGGGTTCGGCCCCTACGAGCAGTACTTC
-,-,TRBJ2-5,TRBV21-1,CASSKAGVEGETQYF,TGTGCCAGCAGCAAAGCGGGGGTCGAGGGAGAGACCCAGTACTTC
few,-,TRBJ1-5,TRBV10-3,CAISDYPQRVNQPQHF,TGTGCCATCAGTGACTATCCTCAGAGGGTCAATCAGCCCCAGCATTTT
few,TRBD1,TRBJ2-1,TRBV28,CASSLWKGQGSHEQFF,TGTGCCAGCAGTTTATGGAAGGGACAGGGAAGTCATGAGCAGTTCTTC
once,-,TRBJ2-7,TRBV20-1,CSASGQGRGEQYF,TGCAGTGCTAGCGGGCAGGGACGGGGCGAGCAGTACTTC
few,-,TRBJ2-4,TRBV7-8,CASSLISRLEMVRNIQYF,TGTGCCAGCAGCTTAATTTCCCGGTTGGAAATGGTGAGAAACATTCAGTACTTC
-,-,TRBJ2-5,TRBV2,CASRVSFVPGETQYF,TGTGCCAGCAGGGTATCGTTCGTCCCCGGAGAGACCCAGTACTTC
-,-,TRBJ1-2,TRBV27,CASTPTGRSGYTF,TGTGCCAGCACCCCGACAGGTCGCAGCGGCTACACCTTC
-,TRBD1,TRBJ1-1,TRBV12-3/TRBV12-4,CASSNTGVNTEAFF,TGTGCCAGCAGTAACACAGGGGTGAACACTGAAGCTTTCTTT
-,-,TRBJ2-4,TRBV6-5,CASSHTGNIQYF,TGTGCCAGCAGCCACACAGGGAACATTCAGTACTTC
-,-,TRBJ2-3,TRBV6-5,CASSWGSETYF,TGTGCCAGCTCCTGGGGTTCGGAGACGTATTTT